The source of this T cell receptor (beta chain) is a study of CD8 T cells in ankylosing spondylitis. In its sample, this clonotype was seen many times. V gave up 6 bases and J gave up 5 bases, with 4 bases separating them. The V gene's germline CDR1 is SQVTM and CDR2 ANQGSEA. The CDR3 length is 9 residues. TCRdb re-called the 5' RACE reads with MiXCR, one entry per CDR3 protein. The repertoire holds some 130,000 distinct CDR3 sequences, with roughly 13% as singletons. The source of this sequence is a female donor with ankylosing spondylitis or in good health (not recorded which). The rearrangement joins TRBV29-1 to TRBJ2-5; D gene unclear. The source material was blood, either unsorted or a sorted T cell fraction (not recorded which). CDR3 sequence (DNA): TGCAGCGTGGGGGAGACCCAGTACTTC. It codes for CSVGETQYF.